These T cell receptor beta chains were read from a single sample in a study of blood T cell repertoires in COVID-19. TCRdb's table, derived via immunoSEQ multiplex PCR, lists solely in-frame clones and lacks some. Of fewer than 85,000 clones listed, approximately 77% are singletons. Input material: peripheral blood. These receptors all come from a man between 65 and 85 years old with COVID-19, enrolled during active disease. The CDR3 runs from the conserved cysteine through the conserved F or W. The order of the fields is D gene, V gene, CDR3 length, J gene, clone size, CDR3 protein, CDR3 DNA. A D gene is named only where the DNA matches it firmly. Where a row states a size, it is once, few, many or the class of an expanded clone; other rows omit it.

D: TRBD2; V: TRBV9; length: 15; J: TRBJ2-1; size: NA; CDR3: CASSVASGIYNEQFF; DNA: TGTGCCAGCAGCGTAGCTAGCGGGATCTACAATGAGCAGTTCTTC
D: NA; V: TRBV19; length: 13; J: TRBJ1-5; size: NA; CDR3: CASFGGNNQPQHF; DNA: TGTGCCTCGTTCGGGGGAAACAATCAGCCCCAGCATTTT
D: TRBD2; V: TRBV6-1; length: 16; J: TRBJ2-3; size: NA; CDR3: CASSVFAGEVTDTQYF; DNA: TGTGCCAGCAGTGTTTTTGCGGGAGAGGTCACAGATACGCAGTATTTT
D: NA; V: TRBV19; length: 15; J: TRBJ1-1; size: few; CDR3: CASSINGGVGTEAFF; DNA: TGTGCCAGTAGTATCAACGGGGGAGTAGGCACTGAAGCTTTCTTT
D: NA; V: TRBV27; length: 16; J: TRBJ2-1; size: once; CDR3: CASSWGGRASYNEQFF; DNA: TGTGCCAGCAGTTGGGGAGGCCGGGCCTCCTACAATGAGCAGTTCTTC
D: NA; V: TRBV20-1; length: 13; J: TRBJ1-2; size: once; CDR3: CSASLGTTDGYTF; DNA: TGCAGTGCTAGTCTGGGGACAACGGATGGCTACACCTTC
D: TRBD2; V: TRBV28; length: 14; J: TRBJ2-1; size: once; CDR3: CASSARGTTSEQFF; DNA: TGTGCCAGCAGTGCCCGAGGGACTACGAGTGAGCAGTTCTTC
D: TRBD1; V: TRBV6-2/TRBV6-3; length: 14; J: TRBJ1-6; size: NA; CDR3: CASSFGQGGSPLHF; DNA: TGTGCCAGCAGTTTCGGACAGGGCGGATCACCCCTCCACTTT
D: TRBD2; V: TRBV24-1; length: 22; J: TRBJ2-1; size: NA; CDR3: CATSDPFPPPASGGNSYNEQFF; DNA: TGTGCCACCAGTGACCCATTTCCCCCCCCCGCTAGCGGCGGCAACTCCTACAATGAGCAGTTCTTC
D: NA; V: TRBV2; length: 14; J: TRBJ1-2; size: NA; CDR3: CASVRAGTIYGYTF; DNA: TGTGCCAGCGTTAGAGCGGGGACCATATATGGCTACACCTTC
D: TRBD1; V: TRBV24-1; length: 14; J: TRBJ2-7; size: NA; CDR3: CATSDRTGIGEQYF; DNA: TGTGCCACCAGTGATAGGACAGGTATCGGCGAGCAGTACTTC
D: NA; V: TRBV29-1; length: 14; J: TRBJ2-3; size: once; CDR3: CSVEDVGGTDTQYF; DNA: TGCAGCGTTGAAGATGTCGGTGGCACAGATACGCAGTATTTT
D: TRBD1; V: TRBV6-5; length: 12; J: TRBJ1-2; size: NA; CDR3: CASRRQGGGYTF; DNA: TGTGCCAGCAGGCGACAGGGGGGAGGCTACACCTTC
D: NA; V: TRBV30; length: 14; J: TRBJ1-4; size: NA; CDR3: CAWSKRQREEKLFF; DNA: TGTGCCTGGAGTAAGAGGCAGCGGGAAGAAAAACTGTTTTTT
D: TRBD2; V: TRBV28; length: 14; J: TRBJ2-7; size: many; CDR3: CASRRFGGSYEQYF; DNA: TGTGCCAGCAGACGCTTTGGCGGGAGCTACGAGCAGTACTTC
D: NA; V: TRBV10-3; length: 14; J: TRBJ1-1; size: NA; CDR3: CAISDPGDRTEAFF; DNA: TGTGCCATCAGTGACCCAGGGGATCGCACTGAAGCTTTCTTT
D: TRBD2; V: TRBV28; length: 15; J: TRBJ2-1; size: NA; CDR3: CASSLPSGSYNEQFF; DNA: TGTGCCAGCAGTTTGCCCAGCGGGAGCTACAATGAGCAGTTCTTC
D: NA; V: TRBV27; length: 13; J: TRBJ2-7; size: NA; CDR3: CASSYGGAYEQYF; DNA: TGTGCCAGTTCCTATGGAGGGGCCTACGAGCAGTACTTC
D: NA; V: TRBV11-3; length: 13; J: TRBJ2-1; size: few; CDR3: CASSLVPRDEQFF; DNA: TGTGCCAGCAGCTTAGTTCCTAGAGATGAGCAGTTCTTC
D: NA; V: TRBV19; length: 15; J: TRBJ1-5; size: few; CDR3: CASSIVAGDGRPQHF; DNA: TGTGCCAGTAGTATAGTCGCAGGGGATGGGCGGCCCCAGCATTTT
D: TRBD1; V: TRBV5-1; length: 16; J: TRBJ2-7; size: NA; CDR3: CASLTGGTPGGYEQYF; DNA: TGCGCCAGCCTCACAGGGGGCACCCCAGGTGGGTACGAGCAGTACTTC
D: TRBD1; V: TRBV7-2; length: 14; J: TRBJ2-7; size: NA; CDR3: CASSSTGTGGEQYF; DNA: TGTGCCAGCAGTTCGACCGGGACAGGGGGCGAGCAGTACTTC
D: TRBD1; V: TRBV24-1; length: 11; J: TRBJ1-2; size: few; CDR3: CAIKQGFGYTF; DNA: TGTGCCATCAAACAGGGGTTTGGCTACACCTTC